The 21 T cell receptor beta chains below were found in one sample sequenced in a study of neurological immune-mediated disorders. As to time point: longitudinal time-point 1 (baseline). TCRdb redid the calling of the 5' RACE reads with MiXCR, one entry per CDR3 protein. Altogether approximately 70,000 distinct CDR3 sequences are present, roughly a tenth being singletons, with the ten largest covering roughly 9%. The material sequenced was PBMCs. Every receptor here comes from a man aged 25-45 years in good health.

This clonotype was seen at least ten times. This chain uses TRBV15 with TRBJ2-1; D call uncertain. The CDR3 runs to 12 residues. Germline CDR1 reads LNHNV; CDR2 reads YYDKDF (reference sequence). V lost 3 bases, J lost 3 bases, and 3 bases lay in between. CDR3 nucleotides: TGTGCCACCAGCAGGGACTACAATGAGCAGTTCTTC. It translates to CATSRDYNEQFF.

This rearrangement joins TRBV19 to TRBJ1-1; 7 positions agree with TRBD1. The CDR3 extends over 15 amino acids. Germline values: CDR1 LNHDA, CDR2 SQIVND (reference sequence). Trimming took 1 base from V and 5 from J; bases not matched to a gene: 7. CDR3 amino acids: CASSIGRQGRTEAFF. In DNA form, the CDR3 reads TGTGCCAGTAGTATAGGGCGACAGGGTCGGACTGAAGCTTTCTTT.

This clonotype was detected ten times or more. V is TRBV12-3 or TRBV12-4 and J is TRBJ2-7; possible D gene TRBD1, 5 bases. This CDR3 spans 13 amino acids. Trimming left V 3 bases short and J 5 bases short, with 11 bases between. The CDR3 sequence: CASSFQDMDEQYF. CDR3 in DNA: TGTGCCAGCAGTTTCCAGGACATGGACGAGCAGTACTTC.

There are many counts of this clonotype. The J gene is TRBJ2-7, the V gene TRBV7-2, with 9 positions matching TRBD1. The V segment lost 1 base and the J segment 6 bases; nucleotides outside the gene matches: 7. CDR3 length: 15 residues. Germline V CDR1 and CDR2: SGHTA, FQGNSA. As DNA, the CDR3 is TGTGCCAGCAGCTTAGTTGGACAGGGGTTTGCCGAGCAGTACTTC. This sequence encodes CASSLVGQGFAEQYF.

This clonotype was detected ten times or more. The chain employs TRBV5-1 and TRBJ2-5; weak D call: TRBD2 (5 bases). This CDR3 contains 15 residues. Germline values: CDR1 SGHRS, CDR2 YFSETQ. Trimming shortened V by 6 bases and J by 0 bases, and 15 bases separated the two germline ends. CDR3 nucleotides: TGCGCCAGCACCTGGACGGAGAGGGACCAAGAGACCCAGTACTTC. Translation: CASTWTERDQETQYF.

In this sample, this clonotype turned up many times. The chain couples TRBV29-1 to TRBJ2-7, with 12 bases aligning to TRBD2. From germline, CDR1 is SQVTM and CDR2 ANQGSEA. This CDR3 spans 13 amino acids. The J segment lost 3 bases and the V segment lost 5 bases, leaving 2 bases of the junction unmatched. CDR3 sequence reads: CSVPTSGSYEQYF. The CDR3, as DNA: TGCAGCGTTCCGACTAGCGGGAGCTACGAGCAGTACTTC.

The sample holds many counts of this clonotype. The rearrangement uses TRBV12-3 or TRBV12-4 and TRBJ2-5; no reliable D call. The V and J ends lost 3 bases and 5 bases respectively, with 7 bases between them. This CDR3 comprises 12 residues. DNA for the CDR3: TGTGCCAGCAGTTTTACTTTGGAGACCCAGTACTTC. It is translated as CASSFTLETQYF.

This clonotype was observed many times. V and J are TRBV3-1 and TRBJ2-7; the D gene is possibly TRBD1 (6 bases). V gave up 4 bases and J gave up 6 bases, with 22 bases separating them. The CDR3 contains 16 residues. Per the germline V gene, CDR1 is LGHDT and CDR2 is YNNKEL (reference sequence). Here the CDR3 DNA reads TGTGCCAGCAGCCCAGAAACGACAGGACTCGGTATCGAGCAGTACTTC. Residues: CASSPETTGLGIEQYF.

This chain connects TRBV20-1 to TRBJ2-1, with 12 bases aligning to TRBD2. J was trimmed by 5 bases and V by 2 bases; bases with no gene match: 7. The CDR3 is 16 residues long. Germline assignment: CDR1 DFQATT and CDR2 SNEGSKA (reference sequence). The CDR3 loop is CSARLAGGPRNNEQFF. CDR3 coding DNA: TGCAGTGCTAGACTAGCGGGAGGGCCTCGGAACAATGAGCAGTTCTTC.

Comments on this clonotype: No conserved phenylalanine or tryptophan ends this CDR3, so it is likely a read error. This chain links TRBV20-1 with TRBJ2-1; no clear D. Germline assignment: CDR1 DFQATT and CDR2 SNEGSKA (reference sequence). This CDR3 has 13 residues. Written as DNA, the CDR3 is TGCAGCCGACTTGCAAGCTCCTATAATGAGCAGTTCTAC. Translation gives CSRLASSYNEQFY.

V usage is TRBV18 and J usage is TRBJ2-7, with TRBD2 identical over 10 bases. The CDR3 is 15 amino acids. V shed 2 bases and J 8 bases; nucleotides not matched to a gene: 9. Looked up from germline, CDR1 is KGHSH and CDR2 is LQKENI. CDR3 bases: TGTGCCAGCTCACCAGGGACCGGGACTAGCGCCAAGCAGTACTTC. The encoded protein is CASSPGTGTSAKQYF.

This clonotype was seen only a few times. The rearrangement joins TRBV19 to TRBJ2-6; TRBD1 matches at 7 bases. Germline V gene lookup returns CDR1 LNHDA and CDR2 SQIVND (reference sequence). CDR3 length equals 15 residues. V lost 4 bases and J lost 1; bases outside the gene matches: 1. Written as DNA, the CDR3 is TGTGCCAGTAGTAAGGACAGGTCTGGGGCCAACGTCCTGACTTTC. Its protein product is CASSKDRSGANVLTF.

This clonotype has at least ten counts. The rearrangement uses TRBV7-3 and TRBJ1-1; a possible D gene is TRBD1 (5 bases). CDR1 is SGHTA, CDR2 FQGTGA, per germline. CDR3 size: 15 residues. The germline V and J ends were trimmed by 5 bases and 5 bases, with 18 bases remaining between them. The CDR3 bases are TGTGCCAGCAGCCCCCGGGAAAGGGGAGGAACTGAAGCTTTCTTT. Encoded protein: CASSPRERGGTEAFF.

This clonotype was seen at least ten times. The rearrangement links TRBV4-2 to TRBJ2-1; 9 nucleotides align to TRBD1. Trimming at V came to 1 base and at J to 10 bases, leaving 5 bases not matched to a gene. The germline V gene has CDR1 LGHNA and CDR2 YNFKEQ. This CDR3 contains 14 residues. CDR3 sequence (DNA): TGTGCCAGCAGCCAAGTATCCGGACAGGGGGAGCAGTTCTTC. As protein: CASSQVSGQGEQFF.

A word on this clonotype: It may be a read error: a sequence one base away is much more abundant. The gene calls are TRBV20-1 and TRBJ2-7; no clear D gene. This CDR3 has 15 residues. CDR1 DFQATT and CDR2 SNEGSKA come from the germline V gene (reference sequence). The CDR3 region is CSARDPRQSSYDQYF. Written as DNA, the CDR3 is TGCAGTGCTAGAGATCCTCGGCAGAGCTCCTACGACCAGTACTTC.

The rearrangement joins TRBV7-2 to TRBJ2-7; weak D call: TRBD1 (6 bases). V shed 4 bases and J shed 2 bases, with 9 bases lying between them. This CDR3 region has 13 residues. Germline-derived CDR1 and CDR2 are SGHTA and FQGNSA. The chain's CDR3 is CASSSRGPYEQYF. The CDR3 DNA sequence: TGTGCCAGCAGCTCCAGGGGCCCCTACGAGCAGTACTTC.

This clonotype occurred a few times. The chain has TRBV5-5 and TRBJ2-7; 7 nucleotides agree with TRBD1. The CDR3 runs to 15 residues. Germline CDR1 and CDR2: SGHKS and YYEKEE (reference sequence). V gave up 3 bases and J gave up 0 bases; unmatched junction bases: 6. The CDR3 spells CASSSQGTASYEQYF. The CDR3 DNA sequence: TGTGCCAGCAGCTCACAAGGGACAGCCTCCTACGAGCAGTACTTC.

This clonotype was seen ten or more times. V gene TRBV5-1 combines with J gene TRBJ2-5; 7 bases map to TRBD2. Germline values: CDR1 SGHRS, CDR2 YFSETQ. The CDR3 loop spans 15 amino acids. The J segment lost 5 bases and the V segment lost 5 bases, leaving 12 bases of the junction unmatched. The CDR3 region has the DNA TGCGCCAGCAGACTTAGCGGGTTAATCAGGGAGACCCAGTACTTC. Protein product: CASRLSGLIRETQYF.

This clonotype was seen many times. The V call is TRBV29-1, the J call TRBJ2-5; no definite D call. Trimming cost V 3 bases and J 7 bases, with 12 bases left between them. The CDR3 spans 12 residues. CDR1 and CDR2 from the germline V gene are SQVTM and ANQGSEA. The CDR3 DNA reads as TGCAGCGTTGAGAGGCAGGTCGGGACCCAGTACTTC. This gives the protein CSVERQVGTQYF.

This clonotype was seen at least ten times. The chain combines TRBV5-1 with TRBJ2-7; a weak D match, TRBD1 (8 bases). This CDR3 is 13 amino acids long. V was cut by 2 bases and J by 5 bases, with 11 bases left in between. The germline gives CDR1 SGHRS, CDR2 YFSETQ. CDR3 sequence (DNA): TGCGCCAGCAGCTTACAGGGGGGGAACGAGCAGTACTTC. Translating gives CASSLQGGNEQYF.

This sequence joins TRBV10-1 and TRBJ2-6; D gene ambiguous. V dropped 4 bases and J dropped 0 bases, with 1 base sitting between them. Germline V gene lookup returns CDR1 WNHNN and CDR2 SYGVQD (reference sequence). The CDR3 covers 13 residues. The CDR3 spells CASSASGANVLTF. The DNA for the CDR3 is TGCGCCAGCAGTGCCTCTGGGGCCAACGTCCTGACTTTC.